The entry that follows covers one T cell receptor beta chain sequence. Its target is unknown. Assay used: immunoSEQ multiplex PCR; TCRdb lists only in-frame clones, some missing. Altogether fewer than 85,000 clones are present, more than 75% being singletons, with the ten largest covering 0.6% to 0.75%. The source of the sample is a study of OX40 agonist ivuxolimab in advanced cancers. Study information: All patients had ivuxolimab intravenously every 2 weeks at 0.01 to 10 mg/kg.

General study points: Expanded clones were, on average, more numerous among CD8+ T cells than CD4+. Partly responding patients at 0.1-3.0 mg/kg showed some of the smallest clonal expansion.

Sequenced material: CD4+ or CD8+ T cells sorted from blood, taken in a trial of the OX40 agonist ivuxolimab. The sequence derives from an adult with an advanced solid tumor such as melanoma, head and neck, liver or kidney cancer.

CDR3: CASSRGQGNEQYF. In DNA form, the CDR3 reads TGTGCCAGCAGTCGCGGGCAGGGGAACGAGCAGTACTTC. The gene calls are TRBV11-1 and TRBJ2-7; D is possibly TRBD1 (6 bases). Germline V lookup: CDR1 SGHAT, CDR2 FQDESV (reference sequence). The V end lost 6 bases, the J end lost 5 bases, and 14 bases lay between the germline ends. The CDR3 loop spans 13 amino acids.